Listed here are 29 T cell receptor beta chains from one sample, sequenced in a study of CD8 T cells in ankylosing spondylitis. Via MiXCR, TCRdb re-called the 5' RACE reads, giving one row per CDR3 protein. The sample carries 250,000 to 350,000 distinct CDR3 sequences, 20% recorded once. What was sequenced was blood, either unsorted or a sorted T cell fraction (not recorded which). The receptors here all came from a male donor with ankylosing spondylitis or in good health (not recorded which).

This CDR3 is CASSFVKANYGYTF. The CDR3 DNA follows: TGTGCCAGCAGTTTTGTGAAAGCTAACTATGGCTACACCTTC. This chain links TRBV12-3 or TRBV12-4 with TRBJ1-2; D is unclear. The CDR3 spans 14 residues. Trimming pared 3 bases from V and 0 bases from J, leaving 8 bases between.

The chain couples TRBV7-8 to TRBJ1-5, with D perhaps TRBD1 (6 bases). The germline V gene has CDR1 SGHVS and CDR2 FQNEAQ. The CDR3 runs to 15 residues. The V end was cut by 2 bases, the J end by 0 bases, with 8 bases between. The CDR3 region is CASSLWGASNQPQHF. The CDR3 DNA sequence: TGTGCCAGCAGCTTATGGGGGGCTAGCAATCAGCCCCAGCATTTT. Full variable domain (remainder filled in from reference TRBV7-8 and TRBJ1-5): GAGVSQSPRYKVAKRGQDVALRCDPISGHVSLFWYQQALGQGPEFLTYFQNEAQLDKSGLPSDRFFAERPEGSVSTLKIQRTQQEDSAVYLCASSLWGASNQPQHFGDGTRLSIL.

The chain is built from TRBV7-8 and TRBJ2-2, with a tentative D call TRBD1 (5 bases). CDR1 and CDR2 from the germline V gene are SGHVS and FQNEAQ. V was clipped by 7 bases and J by 7 bases, with 16 bases between them. This CDR3 has 14 residues. The CDR3: CASTPKGVGGELFF. The CDR3 DNA reads as TGTGCCAGCACCCCAAAAGGGGTGGGCGGGGAGCTGTTTTTT.

The V and J genes are TRBV28 and TRBJ2-2; maybe TRBD1 (6 bases). V dropped 5 bases and J dropped 7 bases, with 11 bases sitting between them. This CDR3 has 13 residues. Germline V gene data show CDR1 as MDHEN and CDR2 as SYDVKM. The CDR3 spells CASSTQGLGELFF. CDR3 in DNA: TGTGCCAGCAGTACTCAGGGGCTCGGGGAGCTGTTTTTT.

This clonotype was seen repeatedly, ten times or more. The J gene is TRBJ2-7, the V gene TRBV20-1; D tentatively reads TRBD1 or TRBD2 (6 bases each). Germline V gene lookup returns CDR1 DFQATT and CDR2 SNEGSKA (reference sequence). The CDR3 runs to 12 residues. V was cut by 2 bases and J by 5 bases, with 10 bases left in between. The CDR3: CSARIRGDEQYV. CDR3 coding DNA: TGCAGTGCTAGAATAAGGGGGGACGAGCAGTACGTC.

This clonotype was recorded many times. This chain connects TRBV5-1 to TRBJ1-1, with D tentatively TRBD1 (6 bases). V gave up 1 base and J gave up 10 bases, with 17 bases separating them. The CDR3 runs to 14 residues. Germline CDR1 SGHRS, CDR2 YFSETQ. The CDR3 coding sequence is TGCGCCAGCAGCTTGAACAGGGCAGGGTTTGGAGCTTTCTTT. It encodes CASSLNRAGFGAFF.

The DNA of the CDR3 is TGTGCCAGTCAATTGGGGGGGACTGAAGCTTTCTTT. Translation gives CASQLGGTEAFF. The genes are TRBV19 and TRBJ1-1, with D maybe TRBD1 (5 bases). CDR1 is LNHDA, CDR2 SQIVND, per germline (reference sequence). This CDR3 comprises 12 residues. V lost 8 bases and J lost 5, with 12 bases in between.

This clonotype was counted a few times. The V call is TRBV5-1, the J call TRBJ1-2; D unresolved. With 0 bases removed from V and 0 bases from J, the gap between germline ends came to 6 bases. The CDR3 is 14 amino acids. Germline CDR1 is SGHRS and CDR2 is YFSETQ. CDR3 nucleotide sequence: TGCGCCAGCAGCTTGGCTCCGCCTAACTATGGCTACACCTTC. Translating gives CASSLAPPNYGYTF.

This clonotype was observed a few times. The chain recombines TRBV9 with TRBJ1-2; D ambiguous. Germline V CDR1 and CDR2: SGDLS, YYNGEE. V was pared by 0 bases and J by 4 bases, with 7 bases between. The CDR3 spans 13 residues. CDR3 bases: TGTGCCAGCAGCGTAGAGGAGACCTATGGCTACACCTTC. It is translated as CASSVEETYGYTF.

This sequence joins TRBV9 and TRBJ1-3; no firm D call. Trimming pared 0 bases from V and 0 bases from J, leaving 10 bases between. The CDR3 loop spans 16 amino acids. Looked up from germline, CDR1 is SGDLS and CDR2 is YYNGEE. The CDR3 DNA is TGTGCCAGCAGCGTAGATCACAGCCTCTCTGGAAACACCATATATTTT. Residues: CASSVDHSLSGNTIYF.

The V call is TRBV28, the J call TRBJ1-1; 9 bases match TRBD1. The CDR3 sequence is 13 residues long. Losses at the gene ends were 8 bases for V and 4 bases for J; bases not matched to a gene: 5. CDR1 and CDR2 (germline): MDHEN, SYDVKM. The CDR3, as DNA: TGTGCCAGCGGCTACAGGGGGCCCACTGAAGCTTTCTTT. This gives the protein CASGYRGPTEAFF. Combining the CDR3 with reference TRBV28 and TRBJ1-1 gives the whole variable domain DVKVTQSSRYLVKRTGEKVFLECVQDMDHENMFWYRQDPGLGLRLIYFSYDVKMKEKGDIPEGYSVSREKKERFSLILESASTNQTSMYLCASGYRGPTEAFFGQGTRLTVV.

This clonotype was observed many times. CDR3: CASSAGVPNTEAFF. The CDR3 coding sequence is TGTGCCAGCAGCGCCGGGGTACCGAACACTGAAGCTTTCTTT. The rearrangement links TRBV9 to TRBJ1-1, with D hard to call. Germline V gives CDR1 SGDLS, CDR2 YYNGEE. This CDR3 comprises 14 residues. V lost 3 bases, J lost 1 base, and 10 bases lay in between.

The chain combines TRBV2 with TRBJ2-5; TRBD2 aligns across 11 bases. The germline V gene encodes CDR1 SNHLY and CDR2 FYNNEI. The V segment lost 4 bases and the J segment 5 bases; nucleotides outside the gene matches: 6. The CDR3 loop spans 15 amino acids. The CDR3 loop reads CASSGTSGFGETQYF. CDR3 sequence (DNA): TGTGCCAGCAGTGGGACTAGCGGGTTCGGGGAGACCCAGTACTTC. The whole variable domain, filled in from reference TRBV2 and TRBJ2-5, reads EPEVTQTPSHQVTQMGQEVILRCVPISNHLYFYWYRQILGQKVEFLVSFYNNEISEKSEIFDDQFSVERPDGSNFTLKIRSTKLEDSAMYFCASSGTSGFGETQYFGPGTRLLVL.

This clonotype was seen a few times. This sequence joins TRBV24-1 and TRBJ1-1; 10 bases line up with TRBD1. The V and J ends lost 4 bases and 5 bases, in that order; junction bases with no gene match: 9. This CDR3 comprises 16 residues. Germline assignment: CDR1 KGHDR and CDR2 SFDVKD. In DNA form, the CDR3 reads TGTGCCACCAGTGAGGGAAGACAGGGGGCAAGGACTGAAGCTTTCTTT. It translates to CATSEGRQGARTEAFF.

This clonotype was observed a few times. J is TRBJ2-5 and V is TRBV28, with D perhaps matching TRBD1 (6 bases). V was clipped by 5 bases and J by 12 bases, with 16 bases between them. The CDR3 totals 12 residues. The V gene's germline CDR1 is MDHEN and CDR2 SYDVKM. In DNA form, the CDR3 reads TGTGCCAGCAGTCTCCCCGGACAGTCCGAGTACTTC. Protein product: CASSLPGQSEYF.

This clonotype has only a few counts. V usage is TRBV5-1 and J usage is TRBJ1-2, with D uncertain. Trimming removed 2 bases from V and 4 bases from J, with 18 bases in between. CDR3 length: 16 amino acids. CDR1 and CDR2 (germline): SGHRS, YFSETQ. This chain's CDR3 is CASSFGLPTNGYGYTF. CDR3 DNA: TGCGCCAGCAGCTTCGGTCTTCCCACCAATGGCTATGGCTACACCTTC.

Here the CDR3 reads CASSEGSGSGNSPLHF. The CDR3 nucleotides read TGTGCCAGCAGTGAAGGATCAGGGAGCGGTAATTCACCCCTCCACTTT. The chain uses TRBV6-1 and TRBJ1-6; a possible D gene is TRBD1 (5 bases). Germline CDR1 and CDR2: MNHNS and SASEGT. This CDR3 is built from 16 residues. Deletions cut 1 base from V and 6 bases from J, with 13 bases between.

The chain's CDR3 is CASSFLDGSTDTQYF. The CDR3 DNA is TGTGCCAGCAGTTTTTTGGACGGGAGCACAGATACGCAGTATTTT. The genes are TRBV28 and TRBJ2-3, with D hard to call. Germline loops: CDR1 MDHEN, CDR2 SYDVKM. This CDR3 is built from 15 residues. Trimming removed 3 bases from V and 0 bases from J, with 10 bases in between.

J is TRBJ1-5 and V is TRBV12-3 or TRBV12-4; no firm D call. V was shortened by 4 bases and J by 4 bases, with 14 bases between the two germline ends. The CDR3 covers 15 residues. The CDR3 DNA reads TGTGCCAGCAGTTCCCGCCTCACTCGGAATCAGCCCCAGCATTTT. It translates to CASSSRLTRNQPQHF.

The rearrangement joins TRBV12-3 or TRBV12-4 to TRBJ2-3; D may be TRBD2 (8 bases). Trimming shortened V by 4 bases and J by 2 bases, and 19 bases separated the two germline ends. The CDR3 is made up of 17 amino acids. CDR3 in amino acids: CASSSRGSGTATDTQYF. As DNA, the CDR3 is TGTGCCAGCAGTTCTCGGGGTAGCGGGACAGCCACAGATACGCAGTATTTT.

The V and J genes are TRBV20-1 and TRBJ2-2; 12 bases are shared with TRBD1. The CDR3 runs 16 residues. Per germline, CDR1 DFQATT and CDR2 SNEGSKA (reference sequence). Losses at the gene ends were 0 bases for V and 4 bases for J; bases not matched to a gene: 3. The CDR3 DNA reads TGCAGTGCTAGAGATTGGGACAGGGGGCCCACCGGGGAGCTGTTTTTT. Translation gives CSARDWDRGPTGELFF.

This clonotype was seen repeatedly, ten times or more. The gene calls are TRBV20-1 and TRBJ2-5, with 12 positions matching TRBD1. Germline V gives CDR1 DFQATT, CDR2 SNEGSKA (reference sequence). V gave up 6 bases and J gave up 6 bases; unmatched junction bases: 8. This CDR3 has 14 amino acids. The CDR3 is CSATGTGGGKTQYF. CDR3 DNA: TGCAGTGCAACCGGGACAGGGGGCGGGAAGACCCAGTACTTC.

Only a few counts were recorded for this clonotype. The chain carries TRBV3-1 and TRBJ2-1, with unresolved D. Germline V gene data show CDR1 as LGHDT and CDR2 as YNNKEL (reference sequence). CDR3 size: 14 residues. V was cut by 4 bases and J by 3 bases, with 10 bases left in between. The CDR3 bases are TGTGCCAGCAGCCGACTCGAAGGCTACAATGAGCAGTTCTTC. Encoded protein: CASSRLEGYNEQFF.

The sample holds a few counts of this clonotype. The chain carries TRBV6-1 and TRBJ1-2; the D is unclear. This CDR3 has 13 residues. The ends were cut back, 3 bases at V and 6 bases at J, with 11 bases in the middle. Germline CDR1 and CDR2: MNHNS and SASEGT. The CDR3 nucleotides read TGTGCCAGCAGTGATCTCGGGTACGATGGCTACACCTTC. Amino acids: CASSDLGYDGYTF.

The chain employs TRBV27 and TRBJ2-1; no clear D gene. CDR1 MNHEY and CDR2 SMNVEV come from the germline V gene (reference sequence). Trimming removed 0 bases from V and 4 bases from J, with 13 bases in between. This CDR3 spans 16 amino acids. The CDR3: CASSLSLGVVYNEQFF. The CDR3 DNA reads as TGTGCCAGCAGTTTATCTCTTGGGGTGGTTTACAATGAGCAGTTCTTC.

This clonotype was seen many times. The rearrangement links TRBV27 to TRBJ2-1, with 11 bases aligning to TRBD2. The CDR3 totals 16 residues. Germline lookup yields CDR1 MNHEY and CDR2 SMNVEV (reference sequence). V shed 3 bases, J shed 6 bases, and the junction held 7 bases outside the gene matches. In DNA form, the CDR3 reads TGTGCCAGCAGTTTGGTCACTAGCGGGAGAGCCAATGAGCAGTTCTTC. It translates to CASSLVTSGRANEQFF.

This clonotype was seen a handful of times. This sequence joins TRBV27 and TRBJ2-1; 10 bases map to TRBD2. This CDR3 contains 15 residues. V lost 8 bases to trimming and J lost 2 bases; unmatched junction nucleotides: 6. Germline V gives CDR1 MNHEY, CDR2 SMNVEV (reference sequence). The CDR3 protein is CASYPSGSPYNEQFF. The CDR3 nucleotides are TGTGCCAGCTACCCTAGCGGGAGTCCCTACAATGAGCAGTTCTTC.

The chain joins TRBV29-1 to TRBJ2-2; no reliable D call. Germline values: CDR1 SQVTM, CDR2 ANQGSEA. The CDR3 length is 14 residues. V lost 6 bases, J lost 2 bases, and 13 bases lay in between. The CDR3 nucleotides read TGCAGCGTAAGGACCGAACTCAACACCGGGGAGCTGTTTTTT. Amino acids: CSVRTELNTGELFF.

This chain joins TRBV9 and TRBJ2-3; TRBD2 is a possible D gene (6 bases). Germline CDR1 is SGDLS and CDR2 is YYNGEE. V was trimmed by 0 bases and J by 5 bases, leaving 13 bases between them. The CDR3 is made up of 15 amino acids. The DNA for the CDR3 is TGTGCCAGCAGCGTAGGACGGGAGATTAGAGATACGCAGTATTTT. Its translation: CASSVGREIRDTQYF.